Listed below are T cell receptor beta chains from one sample, sequenced in a study of blood T cell dynamics during melanoma immunotherapy. Method: immunoSEQ multiplex PCR; TCRdb's copy keeps in-frame clones and lacks some. The sample has around 16,000 clones, around 93% seen once. The sample here was effector memory CD8+ T cells from blood, taken from a patient treated with checkpoint blockade. The source is a human donor with melanoma. Both conserved end residues are part of each CDR3. A D gene is named only where the DNA matches it firmly. Rows may omit the clone size; those that give it use once, few, many or a size class.

.,TRBJ1-5,TRBD1,TRBV7-8,CASSLAGQGSGNQPQHF,TGTGCCAGCAGCTTAGCTGGACAGGGTTCGGGCAATCAGCCCCAGCATTTT
.,TRBJ1-5,.,TRBV7-9,CASSREDQPQHF,TGTGCCAGCAGCAGGGAGGATCAGCCCCAGCATTTT
.,TRBJ2-1,TRBD2,TRBV5-1,CASSFAPGTSGIDEQFF,TGCGCCAGCAGCTTCGCCCCCGGGACTAGCGGGATTGATGAGCAGTTCTTC
.,TRBJ2-1,TRBD2,TRBV15,CATSIERGFVVDEQFF,TGTGCCACCAGCATCGAGCGGGGATTTGTCGTGGATGAGCAGTTCTTC
once,TRBJ2-3,.,TRBV19,CASSIAAPSTQYF,TGTGCCAGTAGTATAGCCGCCCCAAGTACGCAGTATTTT
.,TRBJ2-1,TRBD2,TRBV7-3,CASSLLAGESEQFF,TGTGCCAGCAGCTTATTAGCGGGAGAGAGTGAGCAGTTCTTC
.,TRBJ1-2,TRBD1,TRBV27,CASSLTGAGYTF,TGTGCCAGCAGTCTTACAGGGGCTGGCTACACCTTC
.,TRBJ2-2,.,TRBV21-1,CASSKKKPSPEGELFF,TGTGCCAGCAGCAAAAAGAAGCCTAGCCCTGAGGGGGAGCTGTTTTTT
.,TRBJ2-3,TRBD2,TRBV27,CASRSPVLAGGQERTDTQYF,TGTGCCAGCAGGTCACCCGTACTAGCGGGAGGGCAAGAACGTACAGATACGCAGTATTTT
.,TRBJ2-7,TRBD2,TRBV7-6,CASSSGTSGTEQYF,TGTGCCAGCAGCTCAGGGACTAGCGGCACCGAGCAGTACTTC
.,TRBJ2-7,.,TRBV11-2,CAPSESTYEQYF,TGTGCCCCCTCCGAGTCGACCTACGAGCAGTACTTC
.,TRBJ2-1,.,TRBV14,CASSARFGTHNEQFF,TGTGCCAGCAGCGCCCGATTCGGGACTCACAATGAGCAGTTCTTC
.,TRBJ2-5,TRBD2,TRBV27,CASSFWGAGAQETQYF,TGTGCCAGCAGTTTTTGGGGAGCGGGAGCTCAAGAGACCCAGTACTTC
.,TRBJ2-7,.,TRBV6-4,CASKLWPGCYEQYF,TGTGCCAGCAAATTATGGCCGGGCTGCTACGAGCAGTACTTC
.,TRBJ2-1,.,TRBV6-7,CASREGILSNEQFF,TGTGCCAGCAGGGAGGGCATTTTATCTAATGAGCAGTTCTTC
.,TRBJ2-1,TRBD2,TRBV9,CASSPPAGGQYNEQFF,TGTGCCAGCAGCCCACCGGCGGGAGGACAGTACAATGAGCAGTTCTTC
.,TRBJ2-7,TRBD2,TRBV11-2,CASSNRGGDSISYEQYF,TGTGCCAGCAGCAACCGGGGGGGGGACTCGATCTCCTACGAGCAGTACTTC
once,TRBJ2-1,.,TRBV19,CASSTTLEAMVEQFF,TGTGCCAGTAGTACGACCCTTGAGGCTATGGTTGAGCAGTTCTTC
once,TRBJ1-2,.,TRBV23-1,CASSQSGGLGGYTF,TGCGCCAGCAGTCAATCCGGGGGACTGGGTGGCTACACCTTC
.,TRBJ2-7,TRBD2,TRBV11-2,CASSFGTSGYYEQYF,TGTGCCAGCAGCTTTGGGACTAGCGGGTACTACGAGCAGTACTTC
.,TRBJ2-7,TRBD1,TRBV29-1,CSAEAGGPEQYF,TGCAGCGCCGAGGCAGGGGGCCCCGAGCAGTACTTC
.,TRBJ2-3,.,TRBV11-2,CASSLIAESSTDTQYF,TGTGCCAGCAGCTTAATCGCGGAGTCTAGCACAGATACGCAGTATTTT
.,TRBJ2-5,TRBD2,TRBV7-9,CASSPGRGETQYF,TGTGCCAGCAGCCCGGGGAGGGGAGAGACCCAGTACTTC
.,TRBJ2-2,.,TRBV28,CASTLRGLAGTGELFF,TGTGCCAGCACCCTAAGGGGCCTTGCAGGCACCGGGGAGCTGTTTTTT
.,TRBJ2-7,.,TRBV27,CASSLSGAVYEQYF,TGTGCCAGCAGTTTGTCAGGGGCCGTTTACGAGCAGTACTTC
.,TRBJ2-3,TRBD2,TRBV13,CASSFRLAGLTDTQYF,TGTGCCAGCAGCTTTCGACTAGCGGGACTCACAGATACGCAGTATTTT